This T cell receptor (beta chain) originates from a study of T cell responses to AZD1222 COVID-19 vaccine. This clone was picked up one time. The method was immunoSEQ multiplex PCR; TCRdb's version includes in-frame clones alone and lacks a portion of them. Here the sample spans about 190,000 clones, 94% being singletons. Sequences were derived from peripheral blood, sampled on day 0 of AZD1222 vaccination. This receptor was taken from an adult in good health.

DNA of the CDR3: TGCGCCAGCAGCCCGGGACAGGGGACTTACACTGAAGCTTTCTTT. The encoded protein is CASSPGQGTYTEAFF. V usage is TRBV5-1 and J usage is TRBJ1-1, with 10 bases fitting TRBD1. Per germline, CDR1 SGHRS and CDR2 YFSETQ. The J segment lost 3 bases and the V segment lost 4 bases, leaving 6 bases of the junction unmatched. The length of the CDR3 is 15 residues.